Described below is a single T cell receptor (beta chain) sequence and its context. This clonotype was detected many times. Its antigen specificity is not known. Per-base quality was not reported, and no clone a single base away is much larger than it. The data originate from a study of T cell repertoires in cytomegalovirus infection (dated by TCRdb to between 2017 and 2020). Broadly, across the study: The HLA type of each donor mattered for the analysis, because public TCR beta signatures pointed to carriage of CMV infection along with the matching HLA type. Summary of the overall study and its limitations: Cumulative frequency of public TCR beta family members discriminated carriers of CMV infection plus the relevant HLA type in this cohort and an independent approximately 400-donor cohort. The ex vivo response was dominated by HLA-C-restricted CMV-specific TCR beta clonotypes, which also provided the single most frequent clonotype in two of eight donors.

This sample was sequenced with an Illumina HiSeq 1500. TCRdb applied fastp at Q25 and MiXCR to the public reads, then kept only in-frame beta chains. Under each unique CDR3 protein, matching rows form one entry showing the most common genes and DNA. This sample lists 290,000 or so distinct CDR3 sequences; roughly 25% were detected once. In total, the top ten clones hold around 13% of the sample. The sequenced sample consisted of PBMCs. This clonotype was sampled from a human donor in good health (CMV status not recorded). Some clones in this sample may be carry-over from other donors' samples.

In nucleotides, the sequence is TGTGCCAGCAGTTCCTACTCCAGGGACACCGGGGAGCTGTTTTTT. Protein translation: CASSSYSRDTGELFF. In this chain, TRBV28 is recombined with TRBJ2-2; a tentative D call is TRBD1 (5 bases match). CDR1 and CDR2 are drawn from the germline V gene: MDHEN, SYDVKM. The CDR3 contains 15 residues, cysteine and phenylalanine counted. Kept here is only the CDR3 DNA, which spans 45 bases and is read in frame from base 1. The junction carries 12 bases between V and J, which are trimmed by 4 bases and 3 bases respectively.